A selection of T cell receptor beta chains follows, all from one sample in a study of blood T cell repertoires in COVID-19. Measured with immunoSEQ multiplex PCR; TCRdb has only the in-frame clones, and not every one. This sample has under 200,000 clones, with about nine tenths found just once. The sequenced sample consisted of peripheral blood. The source of these receptors is a woman aged 70-85 years with acute or convalescent COVID-19. CDR3s leave out the opening cysteine and the closing phenylalanine or tryptophan. The D gene is left open where the match is weak.

CDR3: ATKESYEQY
V: TRBV6-5
D: NA
J: TRBJ2-7

CDR3: ASSSPGGGYGYT
V: TRBV6-6
D: TRBD1
J: TRBJ1-2

CDR3: ATNGHTGELF
V: TRBV24-1
D: NA
J: TRBJ2-2

CDR3: ASSLRDRYSNQPQH
V: TRBV7-2
D: TRBD1
J: TRBJ1-5

CDR3: ASSLTSGSYNEQF
V: TRBV11-2
D: NA
J: TRBJ2-1

CDR3: AISEVPPGGQGIYT
V: TRBV10-3
D: TRBD1
J: TRBJ1-2

CDR3: ASSSWTGMNTEAF
V: TRBV7-2
D: TRBD1
J: TRBJ1-1

CDR3: ASSSRLAGDVNEQF
V: TRBV11-3
D: TRBD2
J: TRBJ2-1

CDR3: ASAGQGLREKLF
V: TRBV12-5
D: TRBD1
J: TRBJ1-4

CDR3: ASSLTGLAAYNEQF
V: TRBV11-3
D: TRBD2
J: TRBJ2-1

CDR3: ASSLPGGQSSGANVLT
V: TRBV5-1
D: NA
J: TRBJ2-6

CDR3: ASSYLTGSYEQY
V: TRBV6-2/TRBV6-3
D: NA
J: TRBJ2-7

CDR3: ASSLAGTANYGYT
V: TRBV7-2
D: TRBD1
J: TRBJ1-2

CDR3: ASSPPGTGGFQPQH
V: TRBV7-9
D: TRBD1
J: TRBJ1-5

CDR3: ASSLEGISGEKLF
V: TRBV5-1
D: NA
J: TRBJ1-4

CDR3: SVVLAGGDEQF
V: TRBV29-1
D: TRBD2
J: TRBJ2-1

CDR3: ASSVRGVADGELF
V: TRBV3-1/TRBV3-2
D: TRBD2
J: TRBJ2-2

CDR3: ASSIVRAGLT
V: TRBV19
D: NA
J: TRBJ1-2

CDR3: ASSPNWRVSRKPYTEAF
V: TRBV3-1/TRBV3-2
D: NA
J: TRBJ1-1

CDR3: ASSYSGSGTNNEQF
V: TRBV6-5
D: TRBD2
J: TRBJ2-1

CDR3: SVTPGQGYGYT
V: TRBV29-1
D: TRBD1
J: TRBJ1-2

CDR3: ASSQTAGLNTEAF
V: TRBV3-1/TRBV3-2
D: NA
J: TRBJ1-1

CDR3: AISPGQGASGEKLF
V: TRBV10-3
D: TRBD1
J: TRBJ1-4

CDR3: ASSYISSGNTGELF
V: TRBV6-5
D: TRBD2
J: TRBJ2-2

CDR3: ASSETLAGATNEQF
V: TRBV6-1
D: TRBD2
J: TRBJ2-1

CDR3: ASSPRARVADTGELF
V: TRBV11-3
D: NA
J: TRBJ2-2

CDR3: ASSDFMRYEQY
V: TRBV2
D: NA
J: TRBJ2-7

CDR3: ASSQESGVGTQY
V: TRBV3-1/TRBV3-2
D: NA
J: TRBJ2-5

CDR3: ASSFLAGGRETQY
V: TRBV7-2
D: TRBD2
J: TRBJ2-5

CDR3: ASSIAGGVYNEQF
V: TRBV6-5
D: TRBD2
J: TRBJ2-1

CDR3: ASSSRGMGNTEAF
V: TRBV18
D: NA
J: TRBJ1-1

CDR3: ASSLDRAGSTEAF
V: TRBV7-9
D: TRBD1
J: TRBJ1-1

CDR3: ASRPGTSSYNEQF
V: TRBV7-3
D: NA
J: TRBJ2-1

CDR3: ASSPLGTANYGYT
V: TRBV7-8
D: TRBD1
J: TRBJ1-2

CDR3: SASEYNSYNEQF
V: TRBV20-1
D: NA
J: TRBJ2-1

CDR3: ASSTTGGNYGYT
V: TRBV7-8
D: TRBD1
J: TRBJ1-2

CDR3: SVQTGTYEQY
V: TRBV29-1
D: NA
J: TRBJ2-7

CDR3: ASSPPGGNEQF
V: TRBV12-3/TRBV12-4
D: TRBD2
J: TRBJ2-1

CDR3: ASSSRTGQNSPLH
V: TRBV11-1
D: TRBD1
J: TRBJ1-6

CDR3: ASSSGLAGYTDTQY
V: TRBV7-3
D: TRBD2
J: TRBJ2-3

CDR3: ASSHTGAYEQY
V: TRBV6-5
D: TRBD1
J: TRBJ2-7

CDR3: ASSPPTGRGGYT
V: TRBV6-5
D: NA
J: TRBJ1-2

CDR3: ATSEAGLETQY
V: TRBV24-1
D: NA
J: TRBJ2-5

CDR3: ASRTGGPTNEKLF
V: TRBV5-1
D: TRBD1
J: TRBJ1-4

CDR3: ASSRLGGGNTIY
V: TRBV7-9
D: TRBD1
J: TRBJ1-3

CDR3: ATPGQARNQPQH
V: TRBV6-6
D: TRBD1
J: TRBJ1-5

CDR3: ASRLGGIDEKLF
V: TRBV2
D: NA
J: TRBJ1-4

CDR3: ASSYTTGPKDTIY
V: TRBV6-5
D: NA
J: TRBJ1-3